This T cell receptor beta chain was documented in a study of blood T cell repertoires in COVID-19. TCRdb's table, derived via immunoSEQ multiplex PCR, lists solely in-frame clones and lacks some. The sample has 110,000 to 150,000 clones, about 80% seen once; the top ten hold 1.6%. V gave up 5 bases and J gave up 0 bases; unmatched junction bases: 3. The V gene's germline CDR1 is MGHDK and CDR2 SYGVNS. This CDR3 is built from 14 residues. This receptor was taken from a woman aged 18-29 years who had been exposed to COVID-19. The rearrangement uses TRBV25-1 and TRBJ2-7, with 8 bases aligning to TRBD1. Sequencing was performed on PBMCs or T cells enriched from blood (not recorded which). The CDR3 DNA is TGTGCCAGCAGTAGACAGGGGTCCTCCTACGAGCAGTACTTC. Residues: CASSRQGSSYEQYF.